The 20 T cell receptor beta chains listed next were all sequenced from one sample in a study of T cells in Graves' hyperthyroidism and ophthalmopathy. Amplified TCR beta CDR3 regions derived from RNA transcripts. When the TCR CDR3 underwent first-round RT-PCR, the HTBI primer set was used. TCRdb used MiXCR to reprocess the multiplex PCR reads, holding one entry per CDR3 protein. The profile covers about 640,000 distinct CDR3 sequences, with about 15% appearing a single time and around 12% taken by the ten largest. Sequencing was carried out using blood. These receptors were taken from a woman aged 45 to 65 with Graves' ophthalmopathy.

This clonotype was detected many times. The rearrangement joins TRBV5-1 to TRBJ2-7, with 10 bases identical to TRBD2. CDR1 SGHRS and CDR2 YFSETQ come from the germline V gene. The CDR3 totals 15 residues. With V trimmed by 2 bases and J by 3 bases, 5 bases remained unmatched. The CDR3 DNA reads TGCGCCAGCAGCTTAGCTAGCGGGAGCTTCTACGAGCAGTACTTC. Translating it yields CASSLASGSFYEQYF.

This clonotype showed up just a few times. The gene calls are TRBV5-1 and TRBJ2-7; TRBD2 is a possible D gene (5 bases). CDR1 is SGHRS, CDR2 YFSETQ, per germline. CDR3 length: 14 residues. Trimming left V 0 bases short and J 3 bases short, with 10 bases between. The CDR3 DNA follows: TGCGCCAGCAGCTTGGCCAAAGCGGACTACGAGCAGTACTTC. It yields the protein CASSLAKADYEQYF.

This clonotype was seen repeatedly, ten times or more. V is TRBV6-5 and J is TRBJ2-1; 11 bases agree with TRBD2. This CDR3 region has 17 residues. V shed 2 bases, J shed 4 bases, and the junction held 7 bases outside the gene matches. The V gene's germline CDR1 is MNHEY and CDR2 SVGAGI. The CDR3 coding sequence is TGTGCCAGCAGTTACCTGGGACTAGCGGACAAATACAATGAGCAGTTCTTC. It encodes CASSYLGLADKYNEQFF.

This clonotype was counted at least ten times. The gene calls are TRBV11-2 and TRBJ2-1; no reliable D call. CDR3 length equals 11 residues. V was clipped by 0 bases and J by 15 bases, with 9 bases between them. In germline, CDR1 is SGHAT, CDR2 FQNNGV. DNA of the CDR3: TGTGCCAGCAGCTTAGATCTAACCCCGTTCTTC. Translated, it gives CASSLDLTPFF.

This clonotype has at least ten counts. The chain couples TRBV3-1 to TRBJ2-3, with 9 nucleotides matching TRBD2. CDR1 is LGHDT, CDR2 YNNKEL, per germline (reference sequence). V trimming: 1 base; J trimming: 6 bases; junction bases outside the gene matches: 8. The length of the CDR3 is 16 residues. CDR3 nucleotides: TGTGCCAGCAGCCAAGTTAGCGGGAGCGCCGAGGATACGCAGTATTTT. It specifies CASSQVSGSAEDTQYF.

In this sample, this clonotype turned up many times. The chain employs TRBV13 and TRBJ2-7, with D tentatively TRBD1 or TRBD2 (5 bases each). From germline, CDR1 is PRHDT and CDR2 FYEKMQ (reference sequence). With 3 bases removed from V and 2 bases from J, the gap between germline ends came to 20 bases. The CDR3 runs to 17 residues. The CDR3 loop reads CASSFFPSGTATYEQYF. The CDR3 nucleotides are TGTGCCAGCAGCTTTTTTCCCTCCGGGACGGCGACCTACGAGCAGTACTTC.

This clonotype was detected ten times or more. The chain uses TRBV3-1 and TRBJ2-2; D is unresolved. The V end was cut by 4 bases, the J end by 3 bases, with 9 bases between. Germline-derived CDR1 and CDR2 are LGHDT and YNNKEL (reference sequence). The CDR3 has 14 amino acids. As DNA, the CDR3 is TGTGCCAGCAGCCCCGATCTCTACACCGGGGAGCTGTTTTTT. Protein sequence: CASSPDLYTGELFF.

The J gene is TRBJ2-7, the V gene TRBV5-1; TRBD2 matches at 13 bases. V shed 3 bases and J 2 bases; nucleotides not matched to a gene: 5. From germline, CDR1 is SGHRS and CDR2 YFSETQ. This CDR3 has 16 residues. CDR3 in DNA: TGCGCCAGCAGCTCGGGGACTAGCGGGATTCCCTACGAGCAGTACTTC. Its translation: CASSSGTSGIPYEQYF.

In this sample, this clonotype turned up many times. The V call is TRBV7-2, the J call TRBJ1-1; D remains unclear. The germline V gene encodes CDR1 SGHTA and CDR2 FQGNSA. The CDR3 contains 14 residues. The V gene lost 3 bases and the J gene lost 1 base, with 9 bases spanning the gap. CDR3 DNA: TGTGCCAGCAGCTTTACTACTGAGAACACTGAAGCTTTCTTT. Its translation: CASSFTTENTEAFF.

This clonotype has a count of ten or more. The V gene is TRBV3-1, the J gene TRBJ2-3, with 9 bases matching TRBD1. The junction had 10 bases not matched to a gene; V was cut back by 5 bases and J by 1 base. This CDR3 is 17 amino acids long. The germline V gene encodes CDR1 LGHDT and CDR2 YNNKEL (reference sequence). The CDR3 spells CASSKTWTGVRTDTQYF. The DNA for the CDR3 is TGTGCCAGCAGCAAAACGTGGACAGGGGTCCGCACAGATACGCAGTATTTT.

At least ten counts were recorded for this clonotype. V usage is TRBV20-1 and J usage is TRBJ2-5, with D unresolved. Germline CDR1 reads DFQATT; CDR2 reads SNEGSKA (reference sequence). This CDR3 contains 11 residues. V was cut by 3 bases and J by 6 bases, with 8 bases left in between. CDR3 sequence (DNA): TGCAGTGCTAGCGCACTCCAGACCCAGTACTTC. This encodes CSASALQTQYF.

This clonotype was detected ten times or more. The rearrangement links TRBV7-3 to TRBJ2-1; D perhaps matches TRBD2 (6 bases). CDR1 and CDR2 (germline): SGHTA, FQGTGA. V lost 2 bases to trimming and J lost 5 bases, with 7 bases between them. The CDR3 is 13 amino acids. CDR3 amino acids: CASSLQRDNEQFF. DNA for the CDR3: TGTGCCAGCAGCTTACAGCGGGACAATGAGCAGTTCTTC. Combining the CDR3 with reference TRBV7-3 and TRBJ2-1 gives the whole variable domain GAGVSQTPSNKVTEKGKYVELRCDPISGHTALYWYRQSLGQGPEFLIYFQGTGAADDSGLPNDRFFAVRPEGSVSTLKIQRTERGDSAVYLCASSLQRDNEQFFGPGTRLTVL.

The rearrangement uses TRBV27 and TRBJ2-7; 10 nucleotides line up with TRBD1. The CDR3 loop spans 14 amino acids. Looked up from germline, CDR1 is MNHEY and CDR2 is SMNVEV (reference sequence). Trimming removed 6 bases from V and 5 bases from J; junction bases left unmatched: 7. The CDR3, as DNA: TGTGCCAGCAGGCGGACAGGGGGTTCGAACGAGCAGTACTTC. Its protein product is CASRRTGGSNEQYF.

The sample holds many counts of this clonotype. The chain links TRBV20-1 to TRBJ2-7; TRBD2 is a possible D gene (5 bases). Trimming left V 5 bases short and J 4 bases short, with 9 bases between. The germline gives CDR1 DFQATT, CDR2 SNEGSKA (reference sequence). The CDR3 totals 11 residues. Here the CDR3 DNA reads TGCAGTGCTGAAACTAGTTACGAGCAGTACTTC. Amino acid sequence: CSAETSYEQYF.

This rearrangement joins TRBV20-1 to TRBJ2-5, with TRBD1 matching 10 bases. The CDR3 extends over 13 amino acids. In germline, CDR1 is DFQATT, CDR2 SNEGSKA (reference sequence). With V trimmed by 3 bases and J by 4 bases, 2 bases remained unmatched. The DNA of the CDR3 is TGCAGTGCTAGGGACAGGGGGTTAGAGACCCAGTACTTC. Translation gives CSARDRGLETQYF.

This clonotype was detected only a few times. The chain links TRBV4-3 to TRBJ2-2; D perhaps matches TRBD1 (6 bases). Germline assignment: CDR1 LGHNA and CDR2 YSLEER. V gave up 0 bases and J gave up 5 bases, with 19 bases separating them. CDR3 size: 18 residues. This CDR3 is CASSQEVYRADLTGELFF. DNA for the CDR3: TGCGCCAGCAGCCAAGAGGTTTACAGGGCCGATCTGACCGGGGAGCTGTTTTTT.

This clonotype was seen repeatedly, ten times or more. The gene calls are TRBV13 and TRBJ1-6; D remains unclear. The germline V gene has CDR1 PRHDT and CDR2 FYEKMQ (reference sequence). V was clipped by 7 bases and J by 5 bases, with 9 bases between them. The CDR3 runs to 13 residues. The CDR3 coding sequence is TGTGCCAGCACCTCGAGGAATAATTCACCCCTCCACTTT. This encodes CASTSRNNSPLHF.

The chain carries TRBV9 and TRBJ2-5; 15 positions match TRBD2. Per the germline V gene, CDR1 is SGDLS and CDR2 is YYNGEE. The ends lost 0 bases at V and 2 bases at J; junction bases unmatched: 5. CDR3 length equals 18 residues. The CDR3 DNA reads TGTGCCAGCAGCGTAGCGGGACTAGCGGGAGGCCCTCAAGAGACCCAGTACTTC. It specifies CASSVAGLAGGPQETQYF.

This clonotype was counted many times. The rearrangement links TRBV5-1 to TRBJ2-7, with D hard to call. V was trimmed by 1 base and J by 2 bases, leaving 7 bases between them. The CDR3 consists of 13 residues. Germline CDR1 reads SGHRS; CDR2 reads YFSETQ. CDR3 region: CASSLYSPYEQYF. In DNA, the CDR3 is TGCGCCAGCAGCTTGTACAGTCCCTACGAGCAGTACTTC.

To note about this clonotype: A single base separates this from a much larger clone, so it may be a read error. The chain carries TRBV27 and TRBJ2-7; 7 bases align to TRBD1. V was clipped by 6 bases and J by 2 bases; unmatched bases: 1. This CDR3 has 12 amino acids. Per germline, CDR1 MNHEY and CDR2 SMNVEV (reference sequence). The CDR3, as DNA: TGTGCCAGCAGACAGGGGACCTACGAGCAGTACTTC. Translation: CASRQGTYEQYF.